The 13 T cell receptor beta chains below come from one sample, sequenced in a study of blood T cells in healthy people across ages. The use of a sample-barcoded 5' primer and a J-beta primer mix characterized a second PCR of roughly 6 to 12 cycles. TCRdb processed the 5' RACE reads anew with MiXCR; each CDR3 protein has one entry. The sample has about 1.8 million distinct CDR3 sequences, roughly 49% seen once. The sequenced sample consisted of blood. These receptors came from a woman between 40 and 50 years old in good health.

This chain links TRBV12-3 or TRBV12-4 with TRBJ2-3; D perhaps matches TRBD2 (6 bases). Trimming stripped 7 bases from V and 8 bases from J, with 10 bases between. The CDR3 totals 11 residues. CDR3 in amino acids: CASTGSVTQYF. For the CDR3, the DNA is TGTGCCAGCACCGGGAGTGTTACGCAGTATTTT.

The CDR3 DNA reads as TGTGCCAGCAGACCGGGGGGACTAGCGGGGCCGGATACGCAGTATTTT. It encodes CASRPGGLAGPDTQYF. The chain has TRBV5-6 and TRBJ2-3, with 13 bases aligning to TRBD2. In germline, CDR1 is SGHDT, CDR2 YYEEEE. Losses at the gene ends were 5 bases for V and 6 bases for J; bases not matched to a gene: 9. This CDR3 is built from 16 residues.

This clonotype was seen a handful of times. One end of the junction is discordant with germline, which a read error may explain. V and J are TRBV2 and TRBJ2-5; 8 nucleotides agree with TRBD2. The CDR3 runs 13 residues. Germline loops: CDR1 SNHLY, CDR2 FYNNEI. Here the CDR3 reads CASREDGLATQYF. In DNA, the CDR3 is TGTGCCAGCAGGGAAGACGGACTAGCGACCCAGTACTTC.

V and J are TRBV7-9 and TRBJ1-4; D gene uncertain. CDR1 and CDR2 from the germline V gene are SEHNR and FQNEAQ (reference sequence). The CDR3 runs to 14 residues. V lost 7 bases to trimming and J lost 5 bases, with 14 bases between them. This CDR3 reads CASIRDGGNEKLFF. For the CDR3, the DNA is TGTGCCAGCATCCGAGACGGAGGGAATGAAAAACTGTTTTTT.

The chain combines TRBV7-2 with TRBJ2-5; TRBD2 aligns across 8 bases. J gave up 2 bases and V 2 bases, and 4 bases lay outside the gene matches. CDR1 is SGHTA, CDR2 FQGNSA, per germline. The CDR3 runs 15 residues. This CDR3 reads CASSLPSGSQETQYF. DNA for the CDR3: TGTGCCAGCAGCTTACCTAGCGGGTCACAAGAGACCCAGTACTTC.

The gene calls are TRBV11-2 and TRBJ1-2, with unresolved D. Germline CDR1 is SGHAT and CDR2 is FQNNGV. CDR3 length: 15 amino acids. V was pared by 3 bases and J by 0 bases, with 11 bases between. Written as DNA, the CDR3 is TGTGCCAGCAGCTTTGTTGGACCGGCTAACTATGGCTACACCTTC. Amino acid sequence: CASSFVGPANYGYTF.

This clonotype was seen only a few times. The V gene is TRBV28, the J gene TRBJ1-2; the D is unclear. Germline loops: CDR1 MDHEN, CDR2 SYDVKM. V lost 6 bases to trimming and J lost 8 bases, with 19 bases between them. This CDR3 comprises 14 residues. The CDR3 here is CASRPTIPLGGYTF. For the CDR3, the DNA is TGTGCCAGCAGGCCGACCATCCCGTTGGGGGGCTACACCTTC.

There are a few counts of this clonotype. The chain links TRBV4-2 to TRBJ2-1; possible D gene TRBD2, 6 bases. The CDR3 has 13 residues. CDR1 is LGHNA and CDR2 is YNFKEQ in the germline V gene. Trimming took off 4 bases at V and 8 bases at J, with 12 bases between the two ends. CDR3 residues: CASSLAATDEQFF. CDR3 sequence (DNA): TGTGCCAGCAGCCTAGCGGCGACTGATGAGCAGTTCTTC.

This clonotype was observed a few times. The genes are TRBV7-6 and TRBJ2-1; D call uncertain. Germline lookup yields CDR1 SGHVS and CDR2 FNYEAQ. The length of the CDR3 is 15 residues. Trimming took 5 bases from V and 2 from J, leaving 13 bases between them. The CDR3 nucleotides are TGTGCCAGCAGCCAGGCGGACGGACCCTACAATGAGCAGTTCTTC. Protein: CASSQADGPYNEQFF.

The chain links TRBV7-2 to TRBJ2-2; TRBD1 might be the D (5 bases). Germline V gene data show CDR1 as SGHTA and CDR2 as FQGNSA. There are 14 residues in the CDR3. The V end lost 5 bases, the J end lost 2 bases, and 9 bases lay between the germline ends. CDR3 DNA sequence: TGTGCCAGCAGCAGGGGCCTTAACACCGGGGAGCTGTTTTTT. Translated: CASSRGLNTGELFF.

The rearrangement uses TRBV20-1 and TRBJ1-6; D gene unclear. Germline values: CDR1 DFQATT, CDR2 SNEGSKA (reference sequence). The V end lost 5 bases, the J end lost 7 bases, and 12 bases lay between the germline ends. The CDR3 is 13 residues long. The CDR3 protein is CSALDDANSPLHF. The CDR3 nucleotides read TGCAGTGCTTTGGACGACGCCAATTCACCCCTCCACTTT.

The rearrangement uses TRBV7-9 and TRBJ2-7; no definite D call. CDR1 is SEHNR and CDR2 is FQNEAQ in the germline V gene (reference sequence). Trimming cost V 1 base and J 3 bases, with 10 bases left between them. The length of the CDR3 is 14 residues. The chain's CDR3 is CASSLGSRHYEQYF. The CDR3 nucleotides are TGTGCCAGCAGCTTAGGTAGCAGACACTACGAGCAGTACTTC.

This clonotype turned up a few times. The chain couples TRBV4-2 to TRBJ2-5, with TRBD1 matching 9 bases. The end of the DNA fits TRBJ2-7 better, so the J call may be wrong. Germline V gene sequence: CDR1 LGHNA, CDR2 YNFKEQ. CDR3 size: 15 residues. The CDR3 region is CASSQSGQGDYEQYF. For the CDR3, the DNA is TGTGCCAGCAGCCAATCGGGACAGGGAGACTACGAGCAGTACTTC.